This T cell receptor (beta chain) was captured in a study of lymphopenia after photon versus proton radiotherapy. Study-wide results and limits: Post-nadir diversity loss with photons came from oligoclonal expansion, particularly CD8+ Temra cells. In patients who died, overall survival fell as post-nadir TCR diversity dropped more. Only patients who died were analyzed for survival; proton advantage is unproven. Under photons, naive T cells and diversity fell while effector/memory populations rose.

The table came from immunoSEQ multiplex PCR; TCRdb's copy has only in-frame clones and leaves some out. The table includes around 19,000 clones, roughly 81% detected once. Points on this clone: Its target is not known.

The germline V gene encodes CDR1 MNHEY and CDR2 SMNVEV (reference sequence). J gave up 5 bases and V 4 bases, and 11 bases lay outside the gene matches. This CDR3 region has 16 residues. Sequences were derived from peripheral blood, sampled from a patient treated with photon-based radiotherapy. The chain is built from TRBV27 and TRBJ2-5; 9 nucleotides match TRBD1. This TCR derives from a woman aged 45 to 65 with pancreatic cancer. The CDR3 DNA reads TGTGCCAGCAGTTGGGGACAGGGTACAGGGTTGGAGACCCAGTACTTC. Protein: CASSWGQGTGLETQYF.